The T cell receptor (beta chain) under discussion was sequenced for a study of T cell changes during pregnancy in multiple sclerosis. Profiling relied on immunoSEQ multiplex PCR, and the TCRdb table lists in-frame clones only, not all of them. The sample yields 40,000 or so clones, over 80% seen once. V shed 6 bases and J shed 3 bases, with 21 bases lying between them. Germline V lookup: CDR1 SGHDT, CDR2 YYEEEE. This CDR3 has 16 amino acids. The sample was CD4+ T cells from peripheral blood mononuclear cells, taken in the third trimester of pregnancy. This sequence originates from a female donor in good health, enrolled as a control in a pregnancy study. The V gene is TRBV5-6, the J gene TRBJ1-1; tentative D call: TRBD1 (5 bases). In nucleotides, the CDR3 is TGTGCCAGCACCTTAGAGCAGGGCAGAGTCTACACTGAAGCTTTCTTT. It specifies CASTLEQGRVYTEAFF. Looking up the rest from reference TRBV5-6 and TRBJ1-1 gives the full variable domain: DAGVTQSPTHLIKTRGQQVTLRCSPKSGHDTVSWYQQALGQGPQFIFQYYEEEERQRGNFPDRFSGHQFPNYSSELNVNALLLGDSALYLCASTLEQGRVYTEAFFGQGTRLTVV.